This T cell receptor (beta chain) was retrieved from a study of cytomegalovirus exposure and HLA in healthy donors. Findings and caveats of the study: Under in vitro conditions, a few CMV-associated chains were confirmed as specific for CMV antigens.

Germline V lookup: CDR1 SNHLY, CDR2 FYNNEI. V lost 6 bases and J 4 bases, leaving 9 bases between the germline ends. The CDR3 spans 13 residues. The approximately 130-subject validation cohort, separate from the roughly 700-subject first cohort, included the donors. Repertoires were generated with immunoSEQ multiplex PCR, while TCRdb's copy carries only in-frame clones and drops some. The repertoire holds nearly 200,000 clones, with about 79% as singletons. Details on this clone: Its matching antigen is unknown.

V and J are TRBV2 and TRBJ2-2, with D hard to call. Source material: PBMCs. The clonotype comes from a woman aged 30 to 39 in good health and CMV-seropositive. CDR3 nucleotides: TGTGCCAGCAGGGCGGAGAGCACCGGGGAGCTGTTTTTT. This translates into CASRAESTGELFF.